This T cell receptor beta chain emerged from a study of T cell clones after liver transplantation. Across the study: HCV positivity affected three of eight recipients; the rest lacked autoimmune or viral indications.

Assay: immunoSEQ multiplex PCR; the TCRdb copy retains only in-frame clones and omits some. The repertoire holds 75,000 to 85,000 clones, with 75% to 90% as singletons. General observations from the study: Donor-reactive sequences fell more than third party-reactive ones, suggesting partial deletion.

Thawed unstimulated PBMCs were FACS-sorted by CD3, CD4 and CD8 into two populations. The CDR3 spans 15 residues. V dropped 4 bases and J dropped 7 bases, with 16 bases sitting between them. Germline CDR1 reads MDHEN; CDR2 reads SYDVKM. This clone was picked up one time. No antigen is known for it. The chain carries TRBV28 and TRBJ1-4; tentative D call: TRBD1 (6 bases). Sequenced material: CD4+ T cells from blood, taken at the 22-month timepoint. This sequence originates from a human patient who received a liver transplant. Some T cells may arise from the graft donor. DNA for the CDR3: TGTGCCAGCAGTTCCGCGGGGGGGCTGGCTGAAAAACTGTTTTTT. This sequence encodes CASSSAGGLAEKLFF.